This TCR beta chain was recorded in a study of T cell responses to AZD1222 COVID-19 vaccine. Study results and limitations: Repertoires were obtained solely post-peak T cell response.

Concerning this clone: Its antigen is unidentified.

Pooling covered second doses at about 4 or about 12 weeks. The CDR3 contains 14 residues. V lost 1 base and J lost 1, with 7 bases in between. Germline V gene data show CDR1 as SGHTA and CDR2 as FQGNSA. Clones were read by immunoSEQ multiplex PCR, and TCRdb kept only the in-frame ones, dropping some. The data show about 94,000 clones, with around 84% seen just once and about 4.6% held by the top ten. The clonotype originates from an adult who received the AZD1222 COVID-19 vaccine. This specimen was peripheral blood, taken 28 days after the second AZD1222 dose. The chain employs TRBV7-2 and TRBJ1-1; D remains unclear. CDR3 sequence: CASSLDRGNTEAFF. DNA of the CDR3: TGTGCCAGCAGCTTAGATCGGGGGAACACTGAAGCTTTCTTT.